This T cell receptor (beta chain) was captured in a study of blood T cells in healthy people across ages. Study results and limitations: Naive T cell percentage and TCR beta diversity correlated strongly.

A single count supports this clonotype. Antigen unknown. Sample-barcoded 5' priming and a J-beta primer mix drove a second PCR of roughly 6 to 12 cycles. Each cDNA molecule carried a tag from a template-switch adaptor that contained 12 random nucleotides. TCRdb re-called the 5' RACE reads with MiXCR, one entry per CDR3 protein. Here the sample spans hundreds of thousands of distinct CDR3 sequences, 58% being singletons. Germline V gene data show CDR1 as MDHEN and CDR2 as SYDVKM. CDR3 length: 16 residues. V lost 5 bases and J 1 base, leaving 15 bases between the germline ends. The source material was blood. The sequence was obtained from a man in his thirties or forties in good health. The genes are TRBV28 and TRBJ1-5, with D possibly TRBD1 on 6 matching bases. Here the CDR3 reads CASSPRGAASNQPQHF. CDR3 coding DNA: TGTGCCAGCAGTCCGCGGGGGGCAGCGAGCAATCAGCCCCAGCATTTT.